These 2 T cell receptor beta chains originate from one sample sequenced in a study of T-cell reconstitution after alpha-beta-depleted transplantation in children. Unique molecular identifiers featured in how the TCRbeta library was prepared. Each CDR3 protein gets one entry after TCRdb re-called the PCR reads with MiXCR. The sample yields around 420,000 distinct CDR3 sequences, around 16% seen once. The material sequenced was PBMCs, mostly from graft donor cells, taken 360 days after TCRalphabeta/CD19-depleted stem cell transplant. The receptors originated from a boy under two years old who had a stem cell transplant for Wiskott-Aldrich syndrome, so the T cells may come from the graft donor.

The gene calls are TRBV10-3 and TRBJ1-5; D may be TRBD1 (6 bases). The CDR3 is made up of 17 amino acids. Trimming stripped 0 bases from V and 3 bases from J, with 15 bases between. Germline V gives CDR1 ENHRY, CDR2 SYGVKD. The CDR3: CAISESMVTGYNQPQHF. The CDR3 DNA is TGTGCCATCAGTGAGTCTATGGTGACAGGATACAATCAGCCCCAGCATTTT.

This clonotype was recorded many times. CDR3 DNA: TGTGCCAGCAGCTCCAGGACTAGCGGCTCCTACGAGCAGTACTTC. Protein sequence: CASSSRTSGSYEQYF. This chain joins TRBV5-4 and TRBJ2-7; 10 positions match TRBD2. J gave up 0 bases and V 3 bases, and 3 bases lay outside the gene matches. The CDR3 has 15 residues. CDR1 SGHNT and CDR2 YYREEE come from the germline V gene (reference sequence). Complete variable domain (other parts from reference TRBV5-4 and TRBJ2-7): ETGVTQSPTHLIKTRGQQVTLRCSSQSGHNTVSWYQQALGQGPQFIFQYYREEENGRGNFPPRFSGLQFPNYSSELNVNALELDDSALYLCASSSRTSGSYEQYFGPGTRLTVT.